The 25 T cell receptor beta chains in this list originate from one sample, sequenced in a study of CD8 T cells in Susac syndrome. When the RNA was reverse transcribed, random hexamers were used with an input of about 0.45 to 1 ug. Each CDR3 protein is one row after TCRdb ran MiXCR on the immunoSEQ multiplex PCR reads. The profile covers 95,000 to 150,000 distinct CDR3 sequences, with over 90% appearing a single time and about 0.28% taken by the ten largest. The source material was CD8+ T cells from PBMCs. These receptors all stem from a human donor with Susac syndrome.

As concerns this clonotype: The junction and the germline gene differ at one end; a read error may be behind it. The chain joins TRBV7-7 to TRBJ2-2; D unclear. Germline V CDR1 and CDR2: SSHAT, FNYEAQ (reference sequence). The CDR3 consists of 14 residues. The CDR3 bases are TGTGCTAGCAGCCCTGCTAAGAACACCGGGGAGCTGTTTTTT. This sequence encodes CASSPAKNTGELFF. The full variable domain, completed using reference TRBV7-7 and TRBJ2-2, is GAGVSQSPRYKVTKRGQDVTLRCDPISSHATLYWYQQALGQGPEFLTYFNYEAQPDKSGLPSDRFSAERPEGSISTLTIQRTEQRDSAMYRCASSPAKNTGELFFGEGSRLTVL.

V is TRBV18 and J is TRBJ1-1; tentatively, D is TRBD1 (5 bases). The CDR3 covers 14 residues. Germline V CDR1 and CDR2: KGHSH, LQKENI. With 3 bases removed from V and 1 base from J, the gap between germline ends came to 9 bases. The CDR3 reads CASSPQGPNTEAFF. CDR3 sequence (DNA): TGTGCCAGCTCACCGCAGGGACCGAACACTGAAGCTTTCTTT. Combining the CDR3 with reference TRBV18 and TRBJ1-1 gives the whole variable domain NAGVMQNPRHLVRRRGQEARLRCSPMKGHSHVYWYRQLPEEGLKFMVYLQKENIIDESGMPKERFSAEFPKEGPSILRIQQVVRGDSAAYFCASSPQGPNTEAFFGQGTRLTVV.

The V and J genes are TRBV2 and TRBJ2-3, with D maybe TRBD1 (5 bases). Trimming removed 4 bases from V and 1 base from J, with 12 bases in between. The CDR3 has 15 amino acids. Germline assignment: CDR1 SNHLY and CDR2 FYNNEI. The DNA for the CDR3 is TGTGCCAGCAGTGGAATGGACACCCGCACAGATACGCAGTATTTT. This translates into CASSGMDTRTDTQYF.

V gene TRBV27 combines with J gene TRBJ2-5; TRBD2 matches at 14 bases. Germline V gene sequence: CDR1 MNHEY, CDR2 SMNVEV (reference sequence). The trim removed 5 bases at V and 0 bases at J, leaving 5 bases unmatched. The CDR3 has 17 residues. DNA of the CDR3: TGTGCCAGCAGTCCCGGGACTAGCGGGAGATACCAAGAGACCCAGTACTTC. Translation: CASSPGTSGRYQETQYF.

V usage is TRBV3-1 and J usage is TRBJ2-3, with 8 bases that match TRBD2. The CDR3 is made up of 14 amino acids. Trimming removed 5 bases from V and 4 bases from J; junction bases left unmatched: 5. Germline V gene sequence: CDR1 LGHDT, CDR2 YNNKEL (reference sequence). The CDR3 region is CASSDGLAADTQYF. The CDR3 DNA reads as TGTGCCAGCAGCGACGGACTAGCCGCAGATACGCAGTATTTT.

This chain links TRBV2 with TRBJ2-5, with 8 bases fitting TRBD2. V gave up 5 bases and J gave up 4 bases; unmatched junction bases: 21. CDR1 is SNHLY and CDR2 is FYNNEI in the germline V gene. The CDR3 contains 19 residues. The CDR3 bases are TGTGCCAGCAGTCCCGCAACGCTGGCTAGCGGGCTTAGGCGAGAGACCCAGTACTTC. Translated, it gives CASSPATLASGLRRETQYF.

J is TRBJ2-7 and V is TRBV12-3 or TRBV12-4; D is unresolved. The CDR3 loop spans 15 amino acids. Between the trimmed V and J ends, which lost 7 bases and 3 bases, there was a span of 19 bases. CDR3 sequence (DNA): TGTGCCAGCACCACGACGGAGACTCTCTACTACGAGCAGTACTTC. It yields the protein CASTTTETLYYEQYF.

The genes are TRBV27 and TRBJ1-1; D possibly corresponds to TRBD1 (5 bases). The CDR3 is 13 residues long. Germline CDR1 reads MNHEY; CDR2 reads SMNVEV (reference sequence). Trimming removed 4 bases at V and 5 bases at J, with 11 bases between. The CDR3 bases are TGTGCCAGCAGTTACTTTAAGGGGACTGAAGCTTTCTTT. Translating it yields CASSYFKGTEAFF.

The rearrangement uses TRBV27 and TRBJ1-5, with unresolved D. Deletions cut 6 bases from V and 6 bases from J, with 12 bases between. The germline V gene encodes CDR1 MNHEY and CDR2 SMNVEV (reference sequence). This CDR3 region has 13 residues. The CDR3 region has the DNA TGTGCCAGCAGCCCTGGATTGTTTCAGCCCCAGCATTTT. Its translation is CASSPGLFQPQHF.

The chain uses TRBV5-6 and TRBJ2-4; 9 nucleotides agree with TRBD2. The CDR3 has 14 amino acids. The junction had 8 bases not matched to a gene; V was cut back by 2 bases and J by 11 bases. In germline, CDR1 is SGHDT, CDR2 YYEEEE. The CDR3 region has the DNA TGTGCCAGCAGCTTCGGCGGGGGGGGAACTCTTCAGTACTTC. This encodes CASSFGGGGTLQYF.

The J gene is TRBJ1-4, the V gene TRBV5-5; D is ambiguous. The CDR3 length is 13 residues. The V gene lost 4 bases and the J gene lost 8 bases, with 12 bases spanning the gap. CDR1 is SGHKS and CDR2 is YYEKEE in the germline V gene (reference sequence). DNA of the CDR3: TGTGCCAGCAGCGCTACAGCGGGAGAAAAACTGTTTTTT. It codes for CASSATAGEKLFF. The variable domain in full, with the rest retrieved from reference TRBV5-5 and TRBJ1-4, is DAGVTQSPTHLIKTRGQQVTLRCSPISGHKSVSWYQQVLGQGPQFIFQYYEKEERGRGNFPDRFSARQFPNYSSELNVNALLLGDSALYLCASSATAGEKLFFGSGTQLSVL.

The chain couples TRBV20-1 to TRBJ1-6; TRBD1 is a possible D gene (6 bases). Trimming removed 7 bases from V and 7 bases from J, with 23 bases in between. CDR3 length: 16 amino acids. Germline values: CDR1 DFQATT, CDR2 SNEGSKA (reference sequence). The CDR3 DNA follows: TGCAGTGGGGGGACATCCATAGGGAGGGCAAATTCACCCCTCCACTTT. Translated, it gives CSGGTSIGRANSPLHF.

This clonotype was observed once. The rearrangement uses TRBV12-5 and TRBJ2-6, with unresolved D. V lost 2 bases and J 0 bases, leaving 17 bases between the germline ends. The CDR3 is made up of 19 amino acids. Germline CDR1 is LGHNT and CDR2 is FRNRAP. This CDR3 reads CASGLIIRAEASGANVLTF. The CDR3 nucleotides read TGTGCTAGTGGTTTGATCATCCGCGCCGAGGCCTCTGGGGCCAACGTCCTGACTTTC.

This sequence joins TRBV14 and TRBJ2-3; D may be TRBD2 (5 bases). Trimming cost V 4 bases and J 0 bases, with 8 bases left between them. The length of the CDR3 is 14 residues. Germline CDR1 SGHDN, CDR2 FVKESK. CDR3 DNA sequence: TGTGCCAGCAGCCTTTGGGAGAGCACAGATACGCAGTATTTT. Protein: CASSLWESTDTQYF. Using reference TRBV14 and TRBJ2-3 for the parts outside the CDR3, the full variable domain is EAGVTQFPSHSVIEKGQTVTLRCDPISGHDNLYWYRRVMGKEIKFLLHFVKESKQDESGMPNNRFLAERTGGTYSTLKVQPAELEDSGVYFCASSLWESTDTQYFGPGTRLTVL.

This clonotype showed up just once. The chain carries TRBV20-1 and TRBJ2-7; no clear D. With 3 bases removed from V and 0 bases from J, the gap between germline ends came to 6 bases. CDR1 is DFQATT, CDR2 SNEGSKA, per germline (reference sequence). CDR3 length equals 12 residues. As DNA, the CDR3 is TGCAGTGCTAGGGCCAGCTCCTACGAGCAGTACTTC. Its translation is CSARASSYEQYF.

The CDR3 protein is CASSPGGGVGYTF. Here the CDR3 DNA reads TGTGCCAGCAGCCCTGGTGGAGGGGTAGGCTACACCTTC. This chain connects TRBV7-9 to TRBJ1-2, with a tentative D call TRBD1 (5 bases). Trimming left V 5 bases short and J 8 bases short, with 15 bases between. Germline V gene data show CDR1 as SEHNR and CDR2 as FQNEAQ (reference sequence). This CDR3 contains 13 residues.

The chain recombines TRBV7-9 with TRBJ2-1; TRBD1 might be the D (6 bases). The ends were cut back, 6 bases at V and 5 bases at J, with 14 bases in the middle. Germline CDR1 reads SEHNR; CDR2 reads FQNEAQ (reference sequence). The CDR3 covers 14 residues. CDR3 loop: CASSRGGLDNEQFF. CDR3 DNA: TGTGCCAGCAGTCGTGGGGGCTTGGACAATGAGCAGTTCTTC.

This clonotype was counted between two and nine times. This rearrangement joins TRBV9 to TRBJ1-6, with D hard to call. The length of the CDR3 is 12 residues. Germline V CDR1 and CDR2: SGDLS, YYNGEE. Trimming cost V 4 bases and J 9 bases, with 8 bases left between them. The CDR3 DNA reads TGTGCCAGCAGCTCCTGGAGTTCACCCCTCCACTTT. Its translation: CASSSWSSPLHF.

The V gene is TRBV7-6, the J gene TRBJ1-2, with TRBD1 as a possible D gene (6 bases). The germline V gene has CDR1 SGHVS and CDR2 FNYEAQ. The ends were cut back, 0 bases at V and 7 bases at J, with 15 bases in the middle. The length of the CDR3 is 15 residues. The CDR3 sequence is CASSLAPEGVGGYTF. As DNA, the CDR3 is TGTGCCAGCAGCTTAGCGCCGGAGGGGGTAGGTGGCTACACCTTC.

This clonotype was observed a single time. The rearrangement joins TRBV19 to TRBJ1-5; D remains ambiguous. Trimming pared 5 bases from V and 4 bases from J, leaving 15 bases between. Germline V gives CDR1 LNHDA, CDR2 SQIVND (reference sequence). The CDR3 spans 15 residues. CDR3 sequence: CASSSVQTVNQPQHF. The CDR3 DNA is TGTGCCAGTAGTTCGGTCCAGACGGTTAATCAGCCCCAGCATTTT.

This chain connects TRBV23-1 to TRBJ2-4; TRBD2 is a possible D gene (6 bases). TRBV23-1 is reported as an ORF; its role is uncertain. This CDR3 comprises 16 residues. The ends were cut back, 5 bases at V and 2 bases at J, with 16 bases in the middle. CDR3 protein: CASSWSEGLSKNIQYF. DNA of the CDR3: TGCGCCAGCAGTTGGTCGGAGGGGCTATCCAAAAACATTCAGTACTTC.

DNA for the CDR3: TGTGCCAGTAGCCCAGGGGGTCGCTACCTTGAAGCTTTCTTT. Its protein is CASSPGGRYLEAFF. The V gene is TRBV19, the J gene TRBJ1-1, with 7 bases lining up with TRBD1. The J segment lost 7 bases and the V segment lost 6 bases, leaving 11 bases of the junction unmatched. In germline, CDR1 is LNHDA, CDR2 SQIVND (reference sequence). The CDR3 length is 14 residues.

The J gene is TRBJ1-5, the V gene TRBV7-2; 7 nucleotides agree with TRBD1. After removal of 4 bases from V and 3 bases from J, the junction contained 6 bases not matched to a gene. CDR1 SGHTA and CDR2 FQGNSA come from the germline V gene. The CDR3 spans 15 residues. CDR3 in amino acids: CASSYRDSFNQPQHF. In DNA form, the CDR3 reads TGTGCCAGCAGCTACCGGGACAGCTTCAATCAGCCCCAGCATTTT.

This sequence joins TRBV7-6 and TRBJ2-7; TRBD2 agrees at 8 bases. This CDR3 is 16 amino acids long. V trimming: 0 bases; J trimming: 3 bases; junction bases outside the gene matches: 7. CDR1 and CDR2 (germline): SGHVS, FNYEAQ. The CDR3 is CASSLAFGGGYYEQYF. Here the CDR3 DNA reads TGTGCCAGCAGCTTAGCGTTCGGCGGGGGGTACTACGAGCAGTACTTC.

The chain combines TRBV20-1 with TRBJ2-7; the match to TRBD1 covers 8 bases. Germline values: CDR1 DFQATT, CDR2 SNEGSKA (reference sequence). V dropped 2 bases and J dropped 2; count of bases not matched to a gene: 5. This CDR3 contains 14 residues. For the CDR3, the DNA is TGCAGTGCTAGAAACCGGGACAGGCCCTACGAGCAGTACTTC. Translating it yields CSARNRDRPYEQYF.